This TCR beta chain was sequenced during a study of T-cell reconstitution after alpha-beta-depleted transplantation in children. Study findings and constraints: In patients about two months after transplant, alpha-beta T cells reportedly arose from several hundred expanded graft clones. T-cell numbers and diversity, one year after transplant, stemmed largely from T cells that were newly produced. Elevated TCRbeta diversity at day 60 was traced, in some patients, to surviving recipient T cells and thymic progenitors.

The V gene end was trimmed by 4 bases and the J gene end by 5 bases; junction bases not matched to a gene: 3. The CDR3 is 15 amino acids. Per the germline V gene, CDR1 is SEHNR and CDR2 is FQNEAQ (reference sequence). With respect to this clonotype: The antigen remains undetermined.

During its preparation, the TCRbeta library received unique molecular identifiers. TCRdb re-called the PCR reads with MiXCR, one entry per CDR3 protein. The sample records 200,000 to 250,000 distinct CDR3 sequences, under 8.5% being singletons. V gene TRBV7-9 combines with J gene TRBJ2-1; 12 nucleotides align to TRBD2. The sample consisted of PBMCs, mostly from graft donor cells, taken 360 days after TCRalphabeta/CD19-depleted stem cell transplant. The TCR was taken from a male patient under 10 years old who had a stem cell transplant for acute myeloid leukemia, so the T cells may come from the graft donor. The CDR3 is CASSSRLAGDNEQFF. The CDR3 region has the DNA TGTGCCAGCAGCTCTCGACTAGCGGGGGACAATGAGCAGTTCTTC.